This TCR beta chain originates from a study of blood T cell repertoires in COVID-19 (dated by TCRdb to the early 2020s). Context from the whole study: Samples from collaborators originated in the United States, Italy and Spain and spanned both the acute and convalescent phases of COVID-19. Sample metadata almost always included a de-identified subject ID, COVID-19 status, age in years and sex. The dataset comprised deeply sampled blood TCRbeta repertoires from subjects exposed to, actively infected with, or recovered from COVID-19. The samples were drawn from two sources: the first 160 participants of the ongoing ImmuneRACE study, and over 1,000 subjects contributed by 6 global collaborators. The repertoires were released in a freely available public database meant as a resource for research on the immune response to SARS-CoV-2. Where HLA class I and class II types were available, the types were taken from metadata supplied by the sample provider, not from assay-based typing. The prospective study material was composed of cDNA or gDNA derived from T cells, B-cell-depleted T cells, or PBMCs. Overall study results and their limits: How much clinical and demographic metadata was included differed by source and by participant, and the metadata was provided uncurated.

Collaborating institutions collected whole blood in K2EDTA tubes following their own protocols. For TCRbeta analysis, collaborators shipped samples in one of three forms: frozen whole blood, isolated PBMCs, or DNA extracted from either of those sample types. This clone was recorded many times. It lacks a known antigen. The input lacks base qualities; no much larger clone sits a single base away. TCRbeta CDR3 regions were amplified from genomic DNA using the immunoSEQ Assay, a bias-controlled multiplex PCR. The study's processing was this. The number of nucleated cells in each sample was estimated by amplification of reference gene primers within the assay. To quantify the absolute abundance of each unique TCRbeta CDR3 rearrangement, sequence reads were collapsed and filtered. For each sample, productive Simpson clonality was calculated as the square root of Simpson's diversity index across productive rearrangements. The table was pulled from immuneACCESS by TCRdb, which kept in-frame rearrangements only. Such tables lose some clones; where checked, under half of the loss comes from unresolved V genes, and the rest has no known cause. The DNA was the basis for D and trimming; V, J and clone size are from that table. For this sample there are 110,000 to 150,000 clones; 75% to 85% appear just once. In total, the top ten clones hold over 4% of the sample.

According to the germline V gene, CDR1 reads MGHDK and CDR2 reads SYGVNS. From V the trimming removes 7 bases and from J it removes 4 bases, while the gene matches leave 5 bases of the junction unaccounted for. The CDR3 runs 14 residues from the cysteine to the phenylalanine. Here the CDR3 DNA is all that survives: 42 bases in frame from base 1. The clonotype was recovered from a woman in her forties or fifties with acute or convalescent COVID-19. The rearrangement combines TRBV25-1 with TRBJ2-3; the central 10 bases match TRBD2. The sequencing sample was made of peripheral blood. The CDR3 corresponds to CASTLAGRSDTQYF. The DNA sequence is as follows: TGTGCCAGCACACTAGCGGGGAGATCAGATACGCAGTATTTT. Full variable domain (CDR3 extended with the reference TRBV25-1 and TRBJ2-3 proteins): EADIYQTPRYLVIGTGKKITLECSQTMGHDKMYWYQQDPGMELHLIHYSYGVNSTEKGDLSSESTVSRIRTEHFPLTLESARPSHTSQYLCASTLAGRSDTQYFGPGTRLTVL.